This T cell receptor beta chain was captured in a study of T cell responses to AZD1222 COVID-19 vaccine. Notes on the study in general: White British donors predominated, females outnumbered males, and clonal diversity was possibly underestimated. The peak T cell response came first, and repertoires were sampled only after it. Baseline serology detected seropositivity in only five to seven AZD1222 recipients. Spike-specific TCR breadth and depth both grew after two AZD1222 doses.

Note on this clone: The antigen remains undetermined.

Profiling relied on immunoSEQ multiplex PCR, and the TCRdb table lists in-frame clones only, not all of them. The table lists approximately 130,000 clones, over 85% of them singletons. The germline CDR1 and CDR2 sequences are LNHNV and YYDKDF (reference sequence). V was shortened by 0 bases and J by 1 base, with 10 bases between the two germline ends. This CDR3 is 15 amino acids long. This sequence was found in an adult in good health. The sequencing here drew on peripheral blood, taken on day 0 of AZD1222 vaccination. The rearrangement uses TRBV15 and TRBJ2-7, with D perhaps TRBD1 (5 bases). This CDR3 is CATSRDRGASYEQYF. The CDR3 coding sequence is TGTGCCACCAGCAGAGATAGGGGTGCTTCCTACGAGCAGTACTTC.